These 12 T cell receptor beta chains were sequenced from one sample in a study of T cell responses to AZD1222 COVID-19 vaccine. Here immunoSEQ multiplex PCR was the method, and the copy in TCRdb shows in-frame clones only, minus some. The sample lists 85,000 to 130,000 clones, around nine tenths occurring once. This sample comprised peripheral blood, obtained 28 days after the second dose of the MenACWY control vaccine. These TCRs come from an adult who received the MenACWY meningococcal vaccine as a control.

The chain has TRBV5-1 and TRBJ2-7; D ambiguous. Germline V gene lookup returns CDR1 SGHRS and CDR2 YFSETQ. Trimming pared 4 bases from V and 0 bases from J, leaving 5 bases between. The CDR3 has 12 amino acids. The CDR3 reads CASSISSYEQYF. CDR3 DNA sequence: TGCGCCAGCAGCATTAGCTCCTACGAGCAGTACTTC.

The DNA for the CDR3 is TGTGCCACCAGTGTAAGGGGAGGGGGCACAGATACGCAGTATTTT. It yields the protein CATSVRGGGTDTQYF. V and J are TRBV24-1 and TRBJ2-3; 7 bases match TRBD2. CDR1 KGHDR and CDR2 SFDVKD come from the germline V gene. This CDR3 is 15 amino acids long. The J segment lost 1 base and the V segment lost 5 bases, leaving 5 bases of the junction unmatched.

The gene calls are TRBV4-2 and TRBJ1-3; no clear D gene. The CDR3 is made up of 17 amino acids. V lost 0 bases to trimming and J lost 2 bases, with 14 bases between them. Germline-derived CDR1 and CDR2 are LGHNA and YNFKEQ. This chain's CDR3 is CASSQELGWGTGNTIYF. Here the CDR3 DNA reads TGTGCCAGCAGCCAAGAGCTGGGGTGGGGAACTGGAAACACCATATATTTT.

The gene calls are TRBV28 and TRBJ2-2; D possibly corresponds to TRBD2 (7 bases). Per germline, CDR1 MDHEN and CDR2 SYDVKM. With 8 bases removed from V and 0 bases from J, the gap between germline ends came to 13 bases. The CDR3 is 15 amino acids. The CDR3 loop is CASGRGAPNTGELFF. CDR3 sequence (DNA): TGTGCCAGCGGGAGGGGGGCGCCGAACACCGGGGAGCTGTTTTTT.

As concerns this clone: This sample also contains other DNA sequences that code for the same CDR3. The CDR3 protein is CASSPTGGLPYEQYF. The CDR3 coding sequence is TGTGCCAGCAGCCCCACGGGGGGCTTACCCTACGAGCAGTACTTC. The V gene is TRBV11-2, the J gene TRBJ2-7, with D possibly matching TRBD2 (7 bases). V gave up 5 bases and J gave up 2 bases, with 16 bases separating them. Germline V gives CDR1 SGHAT, CDR2 FQNNGV. This CDR3 spans 15 amino acids. The entire variable domain, with the rest obtained from reference TRBV11-2 and TRBJ2-7, is as follows: EAGVAQSPRYKIIEKRQSVAFWCNPISGHATLYWYQQILGQGPKLLIQFQNNGVVDDSQLPKDRFSAERLKGVDSTLKIQPAKLEDSAVYLCASSPTGGLPYEQYFGPGTRLTVT.

The genes are TRBV24-1 and TRBJ2-3; 16 nucleotides match TRBD2. There are 19 residues in the CDR3. Per the germline V gene, CDR1 is KGHDR and CDR2 is SFDVKD. V shed 2 bases and J 3 bases; nucleotides not matched to a gene: 7. Here the CDR3 reads CATSDWSGLAGGRTDTQYF. The CDR3 DNA reads TGTGCCACCAGTGATTGGTCGGGACTAGCGGGGGGGCGGACAGATACGCAGTATTTT.

The genes are TRBV9 and TRBJ2-3, with 9 bases lining up with TRBD2. Trimming at V came to 4 bases and at J to 4 bases, leaving 13 bases not matched to a gene. The V gene's germline CDR1 is SGDLS and CDR2 YYNGEE. The CDR3 runs to 17 residues. The CDR3 bases are TGTGCCAGCAGCCCGCTAGCGGGGCAAGCGGTCCCAGATACGCAGTATTTT. This translates into CASSPLAGQAVPDTQYF.

The table lists this clone with a few counts. V usage is TRBV19 and J usage is TRBJ1-2, with a weak D call TRBD1 (6 bases). Germline CDR1 LNHDA, CDR2 SQIVND (reference sequence). CDR3 length equals 14 residues. V was shortened by 5 bases and J by 3 bases, with 13 bases between the two germline ends. In nucleotides, the CDR3 is TGTGCCAGTAGTGTTCAGGGGTCGGACTATGGCTACACCTTC. It specifies CASSVQGSDYGYTF.

V gene TRBV7-2 combines with J gene TRBJ1-5; possible D gene TRBD1, 6 bases. The CDR3 sequence is 14 residues long. The V end lost 3 bases, the J end lost 4 bases, and 10 bases lay between the germline ends. The germline gives CDR1 SGHTA, CDR2 FQGNSA. The CDR3 here is CASSFRGGNQPQHF. The CDR3, as DNA: TGTGCCAGCAGCTTTAGGGGGGGGAATCAGCCCCAGCATTTT.

The J gene is TRBJ1-6, the V gene TRBV30; 10 bases line up with TRBD1. Germline V gene lookup returns CDR1 GTSNPN and CDR2 SVGIG (reference sequence). This CDR3 comprises 13 residues. Trimming at V came to 3 bases and at J to 9 bases, leaving 2 bases not matched to a gene. CDR3 loop: CAWRGQGISPLHF. The CDR3 nucleotides read TGTGCCTGGAGGGGACAGGGGATTTCACCCCTCCACTTT.

The V call is TRBV6-5, the J call TRBJ1-2; 7 bases agree with TRBD1. Trimming took 10 bases from V and 7 from J; bases not matched to a gene: 12. The CDR3 consists of 13 residues. CDR1 and CDR2 (germline): MNHEY, SVGAGI. CDR3 bases: TGTGCCACCAGATCAAGACAGGGTGGTGGCTACACCTTC. This encodes CATRSRQGGGYTF.

This clone was counted a few times. The chain links TRBV4-2 to TRBJ1-4, with a weak D call TRBD1 (6 bases). V lost 4 bases and J 8 bases, leaving 17 bases between the germline ends. Looked up from germline, CDR1 is LGHNA and CDR2 is YNFKEQ. The CDR3 contains 15 residues. The CDR3 region has the DNA TGTGCCAGCAGCCCTTCAGCAGGGGATGAAGAAAAACTGTTTTTT. Its translation: CASSPSAGDEEKLFF.